This T cell receptor (beta chain) emerged from a study of patients and donors after allogeneic stem cell transplantation. Each CDR3 protein is one row after TCRdb ran MiXCR on the RT-PCR reads. Counted here are over 400,000 distinct CDR3 sequences, 16% occurring once; the ten biggest clones make up about 7%. The V and J ends lost 5 bases and 7 bases, in that order; junction bases with no gene match: 6. Germline V gives CDR1 SGDLS, CDR2 YYNGEE. The CDR3 sequence is 14 residues long. This clonotype was seen a few times. The sample consisted of blood, either unsorted or a sorted T cell fraction (not recorded which). The chain has TRBV9 and TRBJ2-1; 10 bases fit TRBD2. The clonotype comes from a human donor who was either an allogeneic HSCT recipient or a stem cell or donor lymphocyte infusion donor (not recorded which). It is not recorded whose cells these are; they may come from a transplant donor. The CDR3 region is CASRAGTSANEQFF. The CDR3 bases are TGTGCCAGCAGGGCCGGGACTAGCGCTAATGAGCAGTTCTTC. Full variable domain (missing parts from reference TRBV9 and TRBJ2-1): DSGVTQTPKHLITATGQRVTLRCSPRSGDLSVYWYQQSLDQGLQFLIQYYNGEERAKGNILERFSAQQFPDLHSELNLSSLELGDSALYFCASRAGTSANEQFFGPGTRLTVL.